The 24 T cell receptor beta chains in this list originate from one sample, sequenced in a study of control samples from healthy donors and cancer patients. Assay: immunoSEQ multiplex PCR; the TCRdb copy retains only in-frame clones and omits some. This table has 45,000 to 55,000 clones, roughly 92% appearing once. Sample: PBMCs. Every receptor here comes from a woman between 45 and 60 years old with head and neck cancer.

The chain has TRBV5-1 and TRBJ1-6; D is perhaps TRBD1 (6 bases). Per the germline V gene, CDR1 is SGHRS and CDR2 is YFSETQ. CDR3 size: 16 residues. The ends were cut back, 0 bases at V and 5 bases at J, with 12 bases in the middle. The CDR3 here is CASSLGSGDNNSPLHF. The CDR3, as DNA: TGCGCCAGCAGCTTGGGGTCAGGGGATAATAATTCACCCCTCCACTTT.

The CDR3: CASSEVPASNNEQFF. CDR3 DNA sequence: TGCGCCAGCAGTGAGGTCCCAGCATCGAACAATGAGCAGTTCTTC. V is TRBV10-2 and J is TRBJ2-1; no definite D call. Trimming removed 2 bases from V and 5 bases from J, with 13 bases in between. Germline V gives CDR1 WSHSY, CDR2 SAAADI. The CDR3 runs to 15 residues.

The chain couples TRBV6-6 to TRBJ2-5; 11 nucleotides line up with TRBD2. Germline-derived CDR1 and CDR2 are MNHNY and SVGAGI (reference sequence). V dropped 0 bases and J dropped 2; count of bases not matched to a gene: 2. The CDR3 has 16 residues. CDR3 sequence (DNA): TGTGCCAGCAGTTACTCGAGACTAGCGGGGCAAGAGACCCAGTACTTC. This gives the protein CASSYSRLAGQETQYF.

V and J are TRBV19 and TRBJ1-5; D is perhaps TRBD1 (5 bases). From germline, CDR1 is LNHDA and CDR2 SQIVND (reference sequence). This CDR3 is built from 14 residues. V was shortened by 8 bases and J by 2 bases, with 13 bases between the two germline ends. The CDR3 coding sequence is TGTGCCAGTGGCCAGGGACCGCGCAATCAGCCCCAGCATTTT. It encodes CASGQGPRNQPQHF.

This clone was detected only once. The J gene is TRBJ2-7, the V gene TRBV6-5; 8 positions match TRBD1. The CDR3 spans 14 residues. V shed 4 bases and J 5 bases; nucleotides not matched to a gene: 7. CDR1 MNHEY and CDR2 SVGAGI come from the germline V gene. CDR3 protein: CASSFNRGRNEQYF. The CDR3, as DNA: TGTGCCAGCAGTTTTAACAGGGGGAGGAACGAGCAGTACTTC.

The chain combines TRBV3-1 (or the pseudogene TRBV3-2) with TRBJ1-5; TRBD1 might be the D (6 bases). Germline V lookup: CDR1 LGHDT, CDR2 YNNKEL (reference sequence). Trimming cost V 2 bases and J 7 bases, with 15 bases left between them. The CDR3 is 15 residues long. CDR3 coding DNA: TGTGCCAGCAGCCAAAAGGGCGGGGGGCCACAGCCCCAGCATTTT. Its protein is CASSQKGGGPQPQHF.

The chain links TRBV12-5 to TRBJ2-7; TRBD1 might be the D (6 bases). This CDR3 is built from 15 residues. V lost 4 bases and J 3 bases, leaving 16 bases between the germline ends. Germline CDR1 LGHNT, CDR2 FRNRAP. This CDR3 reads CASGSLRDIIYEQYF. CDR3 DNA sequence: TGTGCTAGTGGTTCACTCCGGGACATAATCTACGAGCAGTACTTC.

The chain uses TRBV6-1 and TRBJ1-1, with a weak D call TRBD1 (6 bases). The germline CDR1 and CDR2 sequences are MNHNS and SASEGT. Trimming took 2 bases from V and 4 from J, leaving 17 bases between them. The CDR3 is made up of 16 amino acids. The CDR3 DNA follows: TGTGCCAGCAGTGAATGGGCCCTGGGGGCCGGCACTGAAGCTTTCTTT. This gives the protein CASSEWALGAGTEAFF.

The rearrangement links TRBV5-6 to TRBJ2-1; 10 positions agree with TRBD1. Germline CDR1 reads SGHDT; CDR2 reads YYEEEE. Unmatched junction bases numbered 3, after V lost 5 bases and J lost 4 bases. CDR3 length: 14 amino acids. CDR3 DNA: TGTGCCAGCAGTTGGACAGGGGGTTACAATGAGCAGTTCTTC. Translating gives CASSWTGGYNEQFF.

The chain has TRBV7-8 and TRBJ2-7; D uncertain. The CDR3 loop spans 13 amino acids. Germline CDR1 is SGHVS and CDR2 is FQNEAQ. Trimming shortened V by 2 bases and J by 4 bases, and 9 bases separated the two germline ends. The CDR3 DNA sequence: TGTGCCAGCAGCTTACGGGTGGAGTACGAGCAGTACTTC. This gives the protein CASSLRVEYEQYF.

V gene TRBV2 combines with J gene TRBJ1-2; D not resolved. V was cut by 4 bases and J by 3 bases, with 18 bases left in between. The CDR3 has 16 amino acids. Germline V gene data show CDR1 as SNHLY and CDR2 as FYNNEI. This chain's CDR3 is CASSANTLLGDYGYTF. The CDR3 DNA reads as TGTGCCAGCAGTGCGAACACTCTCCTCGGGGACTATGGCTACACCTTC.

This chain links TRBV27 with TRBJ2-7; 9 bases fit TRBD1. With V trimmed by 3 bases and J by 3 bases, 3 bases remained unmatched. This CDR3 spans 14 amino acids. Germline V gene lookup returns CDR1 MNHEY and CDR2 SMNVEV (reference sequence). The CDR3 loop is CASSFGTGLYEQYF. Here the CDR3 DNA reads TGTGCCAGCAGTTTTGGGACAGGGCTCTACGAGCAGTACTTC.

V usage is TRBV27 and J usage is TRBJ2-5; D remains ambiguous. The length of the CDR3 is 16 residues. Germline assignment: CDR1 MNHEY and CDR2 SMNVEV (reference sequence). V lost 6 bases and J lost 2, with 19 bases in between. CDR3 region: CASSLNAAGYQETQYF. The CDR3, as DNA: TGTGCCAGCAGCCTTAATGCCGCAGGTTATCAAGAGACCCAGTACTTC.

The DNA of the CDR3 is TGTGCCAGTAGTACACAAACTAGCGCGAAGAGAGATACGCAGTATTTT. Encoded protein: CASSTQTSAKRDTQYF. The gene calls are TRBV19 and TRBJ2-3; 7 positions match TRBD2. Germline CDR1 LNHDA, CDR2 SQIVND (reference sequence). The CDR3 loop spans 16 amino acids. Unmatched junction bases numbered 12, after V lost 4 bases and J lost 5 bases.

The table lists this clone with a count of one. The J gene is TRBJ2-1, the V gene TRBV18, with TRBD1 identical over 9 bases. Germline V lookup: CDR1 KGHSH, CDR2 LQKENI. J was trimmed by 3 bases and V by 0 bases; bases with no gene match: 0. CDR3 length equals 15 residues. The CDR3 DNA reads TGTGCCAGCTCACCACCGGGACAGGGCTACAATGAGCAGTTCTTC. Translated: CASSPPGQGYNEQFF. Based on the CDR3 plus reference TRBV18 and TRBJ2-1, the full variable domain is NAGVMQNPRHLVRRRGQEARLRCSPMKGHSHVYWYRQLPEEGLKFMVYLQKENIIDESGMPKERFSAEFPKEGPSILRIQQVVRGDSAAYFCASSPPGQGYNEQFFGPGTRLTVL.

The genes are TRBV4-3 and TRBJ1-3; D call uncertain. Looked up from germline, CDR1 is LGHNA and CDR2 is YSLEER. This CDR3 is 12 amino acids long. Trimming cost V 4 bases and J 4 bases, with 5 bases left between them. CDR3 sequence reads: CASSPEGNTIYF. CDR3 nucleotide sequence: TGCGCCAGCAGCCCCGAGGGAAACACCATATATTTT.

The genes are TRBV30 and TRBJ1-3; the D is unclear. Per the germline V gene, CDR1 is GTSNPN and CDR2 is SVGIG (reference sequence). V dropped 3 bases and J dropped 2 bases, with 11 bases sitting between them. CDR3 size: 14 residues. Written as DNA, the CDR3 is TGTGCCTGGAGGGCGGCGACTGCTGGAAACACCATATATTTT. Protein product: CAWRAATAGNTIYF.

This rearrangement joins TRBV2 to TRBJ1-1; possibly TRBD1 for D (5 bases). V dropped 0 bases and J dropped 12 bases, with 20 bases sitting between them. This CDR3 is 15 amino acids long. Germline V CDR1 and CDR2: SNHLY, FYNNEI. The CDR3 sequence is CASSEAPRAGIMTFF. The CDR3 DNA reads as TGTGCCAGCAGTGAAGCCCCCAGGGCAGGGATCATGACTTTCTTT.

This chain links TRBV18 with TRBJ2-6, with D uncertain. V lost 5 bases and J lost 0, with 8 bases in between. Germline V gives CDR1 KGHSH, CDR2 LQKENI. The CDR3 is 15 residues long. As DNA, the CDR3 is TGTGCCAGCTCAAGGAGCAACTCTGGGGCCAACGTCCTGACTTTC. Residues: CASSRSNSGANVLTF.

The rearrangement joins TRBV7-9 to TRBJ1-6; D is unclear. CDR3 length: 13 amino acids. CDR1 is SEHNR, CDR2 FQNEAQ, per germline (reference sequence). Trimming took 1 base from V and 7 from J, leaving 5 bases between them. In nucleotides, the CDR3 is TGTGCCAGCAGCTTAGTTCTGAATTCACCCCTCCACTTT. Residues: CASSLVLNSPLHF.

This chain uses TRBV28 with TRBJ1-1; TRBD1 matches 7 bases. The CDR3 is made up of 16 amino acids. Trimming at V came to 4 bases and at J to 0 bases, leaving 8 bases not matched to a gene. The germline gives CDR1 MDHEN, CDR2 SYDVKM. CDR3 nucleotides: TGTGCCAGCAGTTATCAGCCAGGGGGGATGAACACTGAAGCTTTCTTT. Its protein product is CASSYQPGGMNTEAFF. The variable domain in full, completed from reference TRBV28 and TRBJ1-1, reads DVKVTQSSRYLVKRTGEKVFLECVQDMDHENMFWYRQDPGLGLRLIYFSYDVKMKEKGDIPEGYSVSREKKERFSLILESASTNQTSMYLCASSYQPGGMNTEAFFGQGTRLTVV.

This chain links TRBV19 with TRBJ2-7; D is perhaps TRBD1 (5 bases). In germline, CDR1 is LNHDA, CDR2 SQIVND (reference sequence). V lost 6 bases, J lost 3 bases, and 12 bases lay in between. This CDR3 has 13 residues. The CDR3 protein is CASSPRDSYEQYF. The DNA for the CDR3 is TGTGCCAGTAGCCCCCGAGACAGCTACGAGCAGTACTTC.

The rearrangement links TRBV18 to TRBJ2-3; 10 bases are shared with TRBD1. The germline V gene encodes CDR1 KGHSH and CDR2 LQKENI. The CDR3 length is 13 residues. With 5 bases clipped from V and 6 bases from J, the junction kept 2 bases outside the gene matches. This CDR3 is CASSTGQGDTQYF. CDR3 nucleotides: TGTGCCAGCTCAACGGGACAGGGGGATACGCAGTATTTT.

The chain uses TRBV7-2 and TRBJ1-1, with 8 bases fitting TRBD1. Germline assignment: CDR1 SGHTA and CDR2 FQGNSA. With 2 bases clipped from V and 4 bases from J, the junction kept 3 bases outside the gene matches. The CDR3 spans 14 residues. The CDR3 nucleotides read TGTGCCAGCAGCTTAAACAGGGGGTCCACTGAAGCTTTCTTT. Residues: CASSLNRGSTEAFF.